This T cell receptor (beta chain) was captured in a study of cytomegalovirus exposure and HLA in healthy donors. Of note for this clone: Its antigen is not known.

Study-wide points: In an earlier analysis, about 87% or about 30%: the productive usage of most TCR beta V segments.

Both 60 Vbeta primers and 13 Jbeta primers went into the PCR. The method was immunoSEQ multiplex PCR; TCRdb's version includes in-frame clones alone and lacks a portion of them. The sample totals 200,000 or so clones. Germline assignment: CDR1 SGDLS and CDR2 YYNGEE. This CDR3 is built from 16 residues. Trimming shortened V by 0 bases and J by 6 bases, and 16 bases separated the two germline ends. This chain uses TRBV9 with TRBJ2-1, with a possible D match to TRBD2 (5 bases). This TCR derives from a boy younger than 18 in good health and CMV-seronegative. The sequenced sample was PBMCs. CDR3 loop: CASSVVNLARINEQFF. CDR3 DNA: TGTGCCAGCAGCGTAGTAAATCTAGCAAGAATCAATGAGCAGTTCTTC.